What follows describes a single T cell receptor beta chain. Authors' methods: Amplification of reference gene primers was used by the study to estimate nucleated cell counts. The repertoire was sequenced with immunoSEQ multiplex PCR; TCRdb's copy has only in-frame clones and lacks some. That table gives V, J and clone size, and the DNA gave D and trimming. The sample includes about 230,000 clones, about 84% of them seen just once. The sample belongs to a study of blood T cell repertoires in COVID-19. Study information: Samples taken during acute and convalescent COVID-19 were collected in the United States, Italy and Spain. Sources were T cells, B-cell-depleted T cells, or PBMCs; the material itself was cDNA or gDNA.

V was clipped by 1 base and J by 6 bases, with 17 bases between them. The germline V gene encodes CDR1 SGHTA and CDR2 FQGNSA. The CDR3 consists of 16 residues. The sample was peripheral blood. The TCR originated in a woman older than 75 with acute or convalescent COVID-19. The V call is TRBV7-2, the J call TRBJ2-3; TRBD2 is a possible D gene (6 bases). DNA for the CDR3: TGTGCCAGCAGCTTAGTGGCGGGGAGAACCGGGGATACGCAGTATTTT. This gives the protein CASSLVAGRTGDTQYF.